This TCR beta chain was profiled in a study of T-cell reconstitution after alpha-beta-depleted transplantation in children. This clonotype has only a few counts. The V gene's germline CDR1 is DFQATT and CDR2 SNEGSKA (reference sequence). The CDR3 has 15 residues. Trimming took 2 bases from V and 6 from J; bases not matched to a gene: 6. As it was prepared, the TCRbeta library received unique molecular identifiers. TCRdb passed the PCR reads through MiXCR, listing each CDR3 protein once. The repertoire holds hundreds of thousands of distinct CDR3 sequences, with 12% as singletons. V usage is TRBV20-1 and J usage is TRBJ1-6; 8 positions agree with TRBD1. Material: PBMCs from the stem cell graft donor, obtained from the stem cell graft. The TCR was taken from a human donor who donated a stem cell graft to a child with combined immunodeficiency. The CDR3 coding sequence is TGCAGTGCTAGACAGGACAGGGCCTCTAATTCACCCCTCCACTTT. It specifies CSARQDRASNSPLHF.